This is a list of T cell receptor beta chains from one sample in a study of blood T cell repertoires in COVID-19. Clones were sequenced by immunoSEQ multiplex PCR, and TCRdb holds only the in-frame ones, with some missing. There are about 41,000 clones in the sample; 87% occur only once, and nearly 4% lies in the top ten. The sample comprised peripheral blood. The origin of the receptors is a middle-aged man with COVID-19, enrolled during active disease. Each CDR3 is given without its conserved first and last residue. Each record gives: J gene, V gene, D gene, CDR3 protein. A D gene is named only where the DNA matches it firmly.

j_gene: TRBJ2-1
v_gene: TRBV15
d_gene: TRBD2
CDR3aa: ATSRGGASGSSYNEQF

j_gene: TRBJ1-3
v_gene: TRBV6-6
d_gene: .
CDR3aa: ASSPGGNTIY

j_gene: TRBJ2-1
v_gene: TRBV28
d_gene: TRBD2
CDR3aa: ASSLGLAGGHEQF

j_gene: TRBJ1-5
v_gene: TRBV19
d_gene: .
CDR3aa: ASSIGPKESKH

j_gene: TRBJ2-1
v_gene: TRBV4-1
d_gene: .
CDR3aa: ASSLQIDNEQF

j_gene: TRBJ2-3
v_gene: TRBV7-9
d_gene: .
CDR3aa: ASGIGHATDTQY

j_gene: TRBJ1-2
v_gene: TRBV7-9
d_gene: .
CDR3aa: ASSPSGVHT

j_gene: TRBJ1-5
v_gene: TRBV4-2
d_gene: .
CDR3aa: ASSQDGDRYYQPQH

j_gene: TRBJ1-2
v_gene: TRBV7-9
d_gene: .
CDR3aa: ASSLAGAGYT

j_gene: TRBJ2-3
v_gene: TRBV6-6
d_gene: .
CDR3aa: ATLSGDTQY

j_gene: TRBJ1-2
v_gene: TRBV7-9
d_gene: .
CDR3aa: ASSLGEVNYGYT

j_gene: TRBJ1-4
v_gene: TRBV10-1
d_gene: TRBD1
CDR3aa: ASIRQGGEKLF

j_gene: TRBJ2-1
v_gene: TRBV2
d_gene: TRBD1
CDR3aa: ASSEARGYNEQF

j_gene: TRBJ1-1
v_gene: TRBV6-5
d_gene: .
CDR3aa: ASREDNTNTEAF

j_gene: TRBJ1-1
v_gene: TRBV5-1
d_gene: .
CDR3aa: ASSSGLRNTEAF

j_gene: TRBJ2-5
v_gene: TRBV6-2/TRBV6-3
d_gene: TRBD2
CDR3aa: ASSYWGTTRPETQY

j_gene: TRBJ2-1
v_gene: TRBV7-9
d_gene: TRBD2
CDR3aa: ASTRGESYNEQF

j_gene: TRBJ2-7
v_gene: TRBV11-2
d_gene: TRBD2
CDR3aa: ASSSTGSGGPYEQY

j_gene: TRBJ1-2
v_gene: TRBV19
d_gene: .
CDR3aa: ASSIGSANYGYT

j_gene: TRBJ1-1
v_gene: TRBV5-4
d_gene: .
CDR3aa: ASSLTGEPAF

j_gene: TRBJ1-3
v_gene: TRBV28
d_gene: .
CDR3aa: ASRTTQGSGNTIY

j_gene: TRBJ2-7
v_gene: TRBV11-2
d_gene: .
CDR3aa: ASSPPGGRSYEQY

j_gene: TRBJ2-1
v_gene: TRBV9
d_gene: TRBD2
CDR3aa: ASSAWTSGAYNEQF